Listed below are T cell receptor beta chains from one sample, sequenced in a study of metastatic and nonmetastatic thyroid tumors. From the PCR reads, TCRdb re-called clones with MiXCR. The sample lists around 10,000 clones; about 31% were seen once. The sample comprised tumor tissue. All receptors derive from a female donor with papillary thyroid cancer or a benign thyroid nodule (not recorded which). Some clones in this sample may be carry-over from other donors' samples. Each CDR3 is given with its conserved first and last residue. A D gene is named only where the DNA matches it firmly. The size of a clone is reported for some rows only, either as once, few or many, or as a class for expanded clones.

TGTGCCAGCAGTACCTCGGGGGAGCAGTTCTTC,CASSTSGEQFF,few,-,11,TRBV12-3/TRBV12-4,TRBJ2-1
TGTGCCAGCAGTGACTTCCCTCAGGGACTGAGAGAGACCCAGTACTTC,CASSDFPQGLRETQYF,few,-,16,TRBV6-1,TRBJ2-5
TGTGCCAGCAGTGAGTCCTCGAACACCGGGGAGCTGTTTTTT,CASSESSNTGELFF,few,-,14,TRBV2,TRBJ2-2
TGCAGTGCTAGAGATGGCAAGCTCGGCACAGATACGCAGTATTTT,CSARDGKLGTDTQYF,-,-,15,TRBV20-1,TRBJ2-3
TGTGCCAGCAGCAAACAATGGGATGCCTACAATGAGCAGTTCTTC,CASSKQWDAYNEQFF,-,-,15,TRBV11-2,TRBJ2-1
TGTGCCAGCAGCCCCGGACAGTATCCGGATACGCAGTATTTT,CASSPGQYPDTQYF,-,-,14,TRBV5-4,TRBJ2-3
TGTGCCACCAGCCAGAGGGGCCTCACAGATACGCAGTATTTT,CATSQRGLTDTQYF,few,-,14,TRBV24-1,TRBJ2-3
TGTGCCAGCAGCTTGGTAAAGGGCTCGTGGCACCGGAGCACCGTCTTGGAGACCCAGTACTTC,CASSLVKGSWHRSTVLETQYF,many,-,21,TRBV5-6,TRBJ2-5
TGTGCCAGCAGTTACCTAGAGGGACAGGGGGTCGTAAGGGGTTCGGTCGGCTACACCTTC,CASSYLEGQGVVRGSVGYTF,medium-sized,TRBD1,20,TRBV6-5,TRBJ1-2
TGTGCCAGCAGGAAAGAGGGTCACGCTAGCGAGCAGTACTTC,CASRKEGHASEQYF,-,-,14,TRBV27,TRBJ2-7
TGTGCCAGCTCACCACGGGTCAGCCAAGAGACCCAGTACTTC,CASSPRVSQETQYF,-,-,14,TRBV18,TRBJ2-5
TGTGCCTCCACCCGGGACGGAGGGACCGGGGAGCTGTTTTTT,CASTRDGGTGELFF,many,-,14,TRBV30,TRBJ2-2
TGCGCCAGCAGCTTGGGGGAGGCAGCCTTTAATGAAAAACTGTTTTTT,CASSLGEAAFNEKLFF,-,-,16,TRBV5-1,TRBJ1-4
TGTGCCAGTACGGAGGGGGGCACAGATACGCAGTATTTT,CASTEGGTDTQYF,few,-,13,TRBV19,TRBJ2-3
TGTGCCACCAGCAGAACAGGGACAGGTTACGAGCAGTACTTC,CATSRTGTGYEQYF,medium-sized,TRBD1,14,TRBV15,TRBJ2-7
TGTGCCAGCAGCAGGAATTCACCCCTCCACTTT,CASSRNSPLHF,many,-,11,TRBV28,TRBJ1-6
TGTGCCAGCAGTTACGGAGGATGGGGAAGTAATGAGCAGTTCTTC,CASSYGGWGSNEQFF,-,-,15,TRBV6-2/TRBV6-3,TRBJ2-1
TGCAGTGCTAGATTGTCGGGCTACGAGCAGTACTTC,CSARLSGYEQYF,-,-,12,TRBV20-1,TRBJ2-7
TGTGCCAGCAGTTACTCGAGCGGAGGCTATGGCTACACCTTC,CASSYSSGGYGYTF,few,-,14,TRBV6-5,TRBJ1-2
TGCGCCAGCAGCTTGGGCGGTCCTGGGACAGGAAACACCATATATTTT,CASSLGGPGTGNTIYF,-,-,16,TRBV5-1,TRBJ1-3
TGTGCCAGCAGCGAGGAGACATTATACAATGAGCAGTTCTTC,CASSEETLYNEQFF,medium-sized,-,14,TRBV9,TRBJ2-1
TGTGCCAGCAGTTACGCAACTACGGGTGGGGACATTCAGTACTTC,CASSYATTGGDIQYF,-,-,15,TRBV6-6,TRBJ2-4
TGTGCCAGTAGTTTTAGCGGGAGGGCCACAGATACGCAGTATTTT,CASSFSGRATDTQYF,medium-sized,TRBD2,15,TRBV19,TRBJ2-3
TGTGCCAGCAGCGGAAAGAGGGGTCGAATGGGGGGGGACACTGAAGCTTTCTTT,CASSGKRGRMGGDTEAFF,medium-sized,-,18,TRBV9,TRBJ1-1
TGTGCCAGCAGTTTCTCGGGTGGGACTGAAGCTTTCTTT,CASSFSGGTEAFF,-,-,13,TRBV6-2/TRBV6-3,TRBJ1-1
TGTGCCAGCACTAGAGGTGGTCTTCGACACACTGAAGCTTTCTTT,CASTRGGLRHTEAFF,-,-,15,TRBV2,TRBJ1-1
TGTGCCAGCAGCCGATTAATGGGACTACGACACTACAATGAGCAGTTCTTC,CASSRLMGLRHYNEQFF,many,TRBD2,17,TRBV7-2,TRBJ2-1
TGTGCCAGCAGGCGGACAGGAGGTAATGAAAAACTGTTTTTT,CASRRTGGNEKLFF,medium-sized,TRBD1,14,TRBV27,TRBJ1-4
TGTGCCAGCAGCAACCAAAACACTGGAAACACCATATATTTT,CASSNQNTGNTIYF,medium-sized,-,14,TRBV5-6,TRBJ1-3
TGTGCCAGCAGCTTAGGCGGAAGGGGATCCAATGAAAAACTGTTTTTT,CASSLGGRGSNEKLFF,medium-sized,-,16,TRBV7-2,TRBJ1-4
TGTGCCAGCAGCGGAAGACTAGCGGGGGGGCAGACCGGGGAGCTGTTTTTT,CASSGRLAGGQTGELFF,many,TRBD2,17,TRBV5-6,TRBJ2-2